A single sample gave rise to the 4 T cell receptor beta chains below, sequenced in a study of T cell responses to AZD1222 COVID-19 vaccine. TCRdb's table, derived via immunoSEQ multiplex PCR, lists solely in-frame clones and lacks some. The top ten clones hold about 0.9% of a sample with 150,000 to 200,000 clones, around 94% of them seen once. This material consisted of peripheral blood, taken on day 0 of AZD1222 vaccination. These TCRs come from an adult in good health.

This clone was detected once. CDR3 residues: CASSRTDSNYGYTF. Here the CDR3 DNA reads TGTGCCAGCAGCCGTACAGACTCTAACTATGGCTACACCTTC. This chain joins TRBV6-5 and TRBJ1-2; D is unclear. The ends were cut back, 6 bases at V and 0 bases at J, with 11 bases in the middle. The CDR3 sequence is 14 residues long. Germline loops: CDR1 MNHEY, CDR2 SVGAGI.

The rearrangement joins TRBV27 to TRBJ2-2; 13 nucleotides match TRBD2. This CDR3 contains 16 residues. J gave up 6 bases and V 6 bases, and 7 bases lay outside the gene matches. Germline lookup yields CDR1 MNHEY and CDR2 SMNVEV (reference sequence). The CDR3 DNA is TGTGCCAGCAGCCCACTACTAGCGGGGGGGCCCGGGGAGCTGTTTTTT. Translation: CASSPLLAGGPGELFF.

The chain joins TRBV6-5 to TRBJ1-3, with TRBD1 identical over 7 bases. CDR1 and CDR2 from the germline V gene are MNHEY and SVGAGI. The CDR3 consists of 13 residues. V shed 10 bases, J shed 2 bases, and the junction held 5 bases outside the gene matches. CDR3: CATLTGTGNTIYF. Here the CDR3 DNA reads TGTGCCACCTTGACAGGGACTGGAAACACCATATATTTT.

This chain uses TRBV7-9 with TRBJ1-1; possibly TRBD1 for D (6 bases). There are 15 residues in the CDR3. The ends were cut back, 4 bases at V and 5 bases at J, with 17 bases in the middle. Germline CDR1 is SEHNR and CDR2 is FQNEAQ (reference sequence). CDR3 protein: CASSSQTGGGTEAFF. The CDR3 region has the DNA TGTGCCAGCAGCTCCCAGACAGGAGGGGGAACTGAAGCTTTCTTT.